Presented here are 30 T cell receptor beta chains from one specimen sequenced in a study of graft-versus-host responses after intestinal transplantation. Libraries were prepared by immunoSEQ multiplex PCR; TCRdb keeps only in-frame clonotypes and omits some of them. The sample has about 90,000 clones, over 85% seen once. Their antigens remain unidentified. The sequencing used unstimulated CD4+ T cells sorted from spleen or lymph node cells, collected before intestinal transplant. Receptor source: a human donor who received an intestinal transplant.

This clone appeared a single time. This chain uses TRBV6-1 with TRBJ2-1; TRBD2 agrees at 8 bases. The germline V gene encodes CDR1 MNHNS and CDR2 SASEGT. The CDR3 totals 15 residues. The junction had 3 bases not matched to a gene; V was cut back by 5 bases and J by 0 bases. CDR3 amino acids: CASSQSGSSYNEQFF. The DNA for the CDR3 is TGTGCCAGCAGTCAGAGCGGGAGCTCCTACAATGAGCAGTTCTTC.

The chain has TRBV14 and TRBJ2-7, with D possibly being TRBD1 (6 bases). Germline assignment: CDR1 SGHDN and CDR2 FVKESK. Deletions cut 2 bases from V and 6 bases from J, with 20 bases between. This CDR3 spans 16 amino acids. Here the CDR3 DNA reads TGTGCCAGCAGCCAATCTACAGGGTGGGGGTTAGGCGAGCAGTACTTC. Protein sequence: CASSQSTGWGLGEQYF.

The V gene is TRBV10-3, the J gene TRBJ1-2, with 7 bases matching TRBD1. The CDR3 contains 16 residues. The junction had 12 bases not matched to a gene; V was cut back by 4 bases and J by 4 bases. Germline loops: CDR1 ENHRY, CDR2 SYGVKD. The CDR3 sequence: CAISVTGDLDSYGYTF. The CDR3 nucleotides read TGTGCCATCAGTGTAACAGGGGACTTAGACTCCTATGGCTACACCTTC.

V usage is TRBV7-8 and J usage is TRBJ2-5; no clear D. The germline V and J ends were trimmed by 1 base and 1 base, with 4 bases remaining between them. Germline assignment: CDR1 SGHVS and CDR2 FQNEAQ. The CDR3 length is 13 residues. CDR3 loop: CASSLVTQETQYF. Here the CDR3 DNA reads TGTGCCAGCAGCTTAGTCACCCAAGAGACCCAGTACTTC.

The chain is built from TRBV2 and TRBJ2-1, with TRBD2 matching over 8 bases. V was clipped by 10 bases and J by 0 bases; unmatched bases: 14. The length of the CDR3 is 17 residues. Germline CDR1 SNHLY, CDR2 FYNNEI. The CDR3 is CAKSPFSGTLSYNEQFF. The DNA of the CDR3 is TGTGCCAAGTCACCCTTTAGCGGGACACTCTCCTACAATGAGCAGTTCTTC. The full variable domain, with the rest looked up from reference TRBV2 and TRBJ2-1, is EPEVTQTPSHQVTQMGQEVILRCVPISNHLYFYWYRQILGQKVEFLVSFYNNEISEKSEIFDDQFSVERPDGSNFTLKIRSTKLEDSAMYFCAKSPFSGTLSYNEQFFGPGTRLTVL.

V gene TRBV2 combines with J gene TRBJ1-2, with D hard to call. V was shortened by 10 bases and J by 7 bases, with 22 bases between the two germline ends. Germline V gives CDR1 SNHLY, CDR2 FYNNEI. The CDR3 spans 14 residues. CDR3 residues: CATTSKPFISGYTF. The DNA for the CDR3 is TGTGCCACCACTTCCAAACCTTTTATCTCTGGCTACACCTTC.

J is TRBJ2-5 and V is TRBV28, with D perhaps being TRBD1 or TRBD2 (6 bases each). Trimming left V 3 bases short and J 5 bases short, with 13 bases between. The CDR3 consists of 14 residues. Germline V CDR1 and CDR2: MDHEN, SYDVKM. DNA of the CDR3: TGTGCCAGCAGTTTGGGGGGCCGGGAGGAGACCCAGTACTTC. Translated: CASSLGGREETQYF.

The chain uses TRBV6-5 and TRBJ2-7; tentative D call: TRBD1 (6 bases). Germline V gene data show CDR1 as MNHEY and CDR2 as SVGAGI. The CDR3 runs to 14 residues. The V gene lost 7 bases and the J gene lost 3 bases, with 16 bases spanning the gap. The CDR3 reads CASIGSGTYYEQYF. The CDR3 DNA reads TGTGCCAGCATAGGGTCCGGGACATACTACGAGCAGTACTTC.

This clone has more than one count but fewer than ten. An end of the junction does not agree with germline; a read error may underlie this. The rearrangement uses TRBV5-8 and TRBJ1-2; TRBD1 matches at 7 bases. Germline CDR1 reads SGHTS; CDR2 reads YDEGEE. This CDR3 contains 13 residues. The CDR3 region is CASSQDRDRPSPF. The CDR3 nucleotides are TGTGCCAGCAGCCAAGACAGGGACCGGCCGTCCCCCTTC.

This clone has a single count. The J gene is TRBJ2-1, the V gene TRBV28, with 11 nucleotides matching TRBD2. The germline CDR1 and CDR2 sequences are MDHEN and SYDVKM. Trimming cost V 2 bases and J 13 bases; bases outside gene matches: 4. The CDR3 runs to 13 residues. The CDR3 here is CASSLLSGRAQFF. For the CDR3, the DNA is TGTGCCAGCAGTTTACTTAGCGGGAGGGCCCAGTTCTTC. The whole variable domain, remainder taken from reference TRBV28 and TRBJ2-1, is DVKVTQSSRYLVKRTGEKVFLECVQDMDHENMFWYRQDPGLGLRLIYFSYDVKMKEKGDIPEGYSVSREKKERFSLILESASTNQTSMYLCASSLLSGRAQFFGPGTRLTVL.

This clone has just a few counts. The chain carries TRBV6-6 and TRBJ2-2; maybe TRBD2 (5 bases). The CDR3 has 14 residues. Germline lookup yields CDR1 MNHNY and CDR2 SVGAGI (reference sequence). V lost 7 bases and J lost 1, with 10 bases in between. This chain's CDR3 is CASKKRRNTGELFF. CDR3 sequence (DNA): TGTGCCAGCAAGAAGCGGAGGAACACCGGGGAGCTGTTTTTT.

The CDR3 DNA reads as TGCAGCGTGGGGACAGGGAACACTGAAGCTTTCTTT. Translation gives CSVGTGNTEAFF. This chain links TRBV29-1 with TRBJ1-1, with 8 nucleotides matching TRBD1. V shed 6 bases and J 1 base; nucleotides not matched to a gene: 1. This CDR3 has 12 residues. CDR1 is SQVTM, CDR2 ANQGSEA, per germline.

The chain is built from TRBV7-3 and TRBJ2-3, with 11 bases matching TRBD2. The trim removed 5 bases at V and 4 bases at J, leaving 11 bases unmatched. CDR1 is SGHTA, CDR2 FQGTGA, per germline. The CDR3 extends over 17 amino acids. CDR3 DNA sequence: TGTGCCAGCAGCCCTTCTAGCGGGAGGAGGTGGGCAGATACGCAGTATTTT. Translating gives CASSPSSGRRWADTQYF.

The chain uses TRBV9 and TRBJ2-7; D is uncertain. Germline V gene sequence: CDR1 SGDLS, CDR2 YYNGEE. The V and J ends lost 3 bases and 0 bases respectively, with 4 bases between them. The CDR3 is 12 amino acids. The CDR3 DNA sequence: TGTGCCAGCAGCGGGAACTCCTACGAGCAGTACTTC. Translation: CASSGNSYEQYF.

The chain is built from TRBV6-6 and TRBJ1-2; the D gene is possibly TRBD1 (5 bases). CDR1 and CDR2 (germline): MNHNY, SVGAGI (reference sequence). The length of the CDR3 is 12 residues. Between the trimmed V and J ends, which lost 6 bases and 8 bases, there was a span of 13 bases. The DNA of the CDR3 is TGTGCCAGCAGACCCACCGGGGGGGGCTACACCTTC. Translated, it gives CASRPTGGGYTF.

This chain links TRBV15 with TRBJ1-4, with D maybe TRBD1 (6 bases). CDR1 is LNHNV and CDR2 is YYDKDF in the germline V gene (reference sequence). With 2 bases removed from V and 7 bases from J, the gap between germline ends came to 14 bases. This CDR3 has 15 residues. The CDR3 DNA follows: TGTGCCACCAGCAGACCCCAGGGGCGGGGTGAAAAACTGTTTTTT. The encoded protein is CATSRPQGRGEKLFF.

The chain is built from TRBV10-1 and TRBJ2-3; D tentatively fits TRBD1 or TRBD2 (5 bases each). The V and J ends lost 0 bases and 2 bases respectively, with 15 bases between them. The V gene's germline CDR1 is WNHNN and CDR2 SYGVQD (reference sequence). CDR3 length: 17 residues. CDR3 DNA: TGCGCCAGCAGTGAGTCGGGGTACGGGACCACCACAGATACGCAGTATTTT. Residues: CASSESGYGTTTDTQYF.

The chain carries TRBV7-2 and TRBJ1-1; unclear D gene. Germline V gene lookup returns CDR1 SGHTA and CDR2 FQGNSA. V lost 4 bases and J 1 base, leaving 7 bases between the germline ends. The CDR3 has 13 residues. The CDR3 region has the DNA TGTGCCAGCAGCTCCACTAGGAACACTGAAGCTTTCTTT. This encodes CASSSTRNTEAFF.

The V gene is TRBV7-6, the J gene TRBJ1-5; D is perhaps TRBD1 (5 bases). V lost 0 bases, J lost 7 bases, and 10 bases lay in between. The CDR3 is 14 residues long. The germline V gene has CDR1 SGHVS and CDR2 FNYEAQ. CDR3 protein: CASSLAGRGQPQHF. In DNA, the CDR3 is TGTGCCAGCAGCTTAGCCGGGCGGGGCCAGCCCCAGCATTTT.

J is TRBJ2-1 and V is TRBV30; D unresolved. In germline, CDR1 is GTSNPN, CDR2 SVGIG (reference sequence). Trimming stripped 1 base from V and 4 bases from J, with 5 bases between. The CDR3 runs to 12 residues. This CDR3 is CAWSDRYNEQFF. DNA for the CDR3: TGTGCCTGGAGTGACAGATACAATGAGCAGTTCTTC.

Comment on this clone: Other DNA sequences in this sample translate to the same CDR3. The rearrangement joins TRBV18 to TRBJ2-7; D uncertain. The CDR3 totals 11 residues. Germline CDR1 is KGHSH and CDR2 is LQKENI. V was shortened by 4 bases and J by 1 base, with 2 bases between the two germline ends. CDR3 protein: CASSRSYEQYF. The CDR3 nucleotides are TGTGCCAGCTCACGATCCTACGAGCAGTACTTC.

The chain carries TRBV10-1 and TRBJ2-3; 10 bases match TRBD1. Germline CDR1 reads WNHNN; CDR2 reads SYGVQD (reference sequence). The V and J ends lost 3 bases and 3 bases, in that order; junction bases with no gene match: 3. The CDR3 covers 15 residues. Written as DNA, the CDR3 is TGCGCCAGCAGTGATCGGACAGGGGGTACAGATACGCAGTATTTT. Protein: CASSDRTGGTDTQYF.

CDR3 sequence reads: CASRAIDRDTYGYTF. The CDR3 DNA reads as TGTGCCAGCAGAGCTATTGACAGGGACACCTATGGCTACACCTTC. The J gene is TRBJ1-2, the V gene TRBV19; 7 nucleotides line up with TRBD1. This CDR3 is 15 amino acids long. The V and J ends lost 9 bases and 4 bases, in that order; junction bases with no gene match: 14. The germline V gene encodes CDR1 LNHDA and CDR2 SQIVND (reference sequence).

The rearrangement links TRBV14 to TRBJ2-1; D not certain. Germline-derived CDR1 and CDR2 are SGHDN and FVKESK. The CDR3 is made up of 16 amino acids. Deletions cut 1 base from V and 5 bases from J, with 15 bases between. The CDR3: CASSQALYPSNNEQFF. CDR3 coding DNA: TGTGCCAGCAGCCAAGCTCTATACCCTTCCAACAATGAGCAGTTCTTC.

The chain couples TRBV5-1 to TRBJ2-7; 9 bases map to TRBD1. The V segment lost 4 bases and the J segment 6 bases; nucleotides outside the gene matches: 14. In germline, CDR1 is SGHRS, CDR2 YFSETQ. The CDR3 is 16 residues long. The CDR3 protein is CASSQTQGAQDGEQYF. The DNA for the CDR3 is TGCGCCAGCAGCCAGACACAGGGGGCGCAAGATGGCGAGCAGTACTTC. The whole variable domain, remainder taken from reference TRBV5-1 and TRBJ2-7, is KAGVTQTPRYLIKTRGQQVTLSCSPISGHRSVSWYQQTPGQGLQFLFEYFSETQRNKGNFPGRFSGRQFSNSRSEMNVSTLELGDSALYLCASSQTQGAQDGEQYFGPGTRLTVT.

The J gene is TRBJ1-5, the V gene TRBV30, with D perhaps matching TRBD1 (5 bases). Trimming shortened V by 7 bases and J by 0 bases, and 19 bases separated the two germline ends. CDR1 GTSNPN and CDR2 SVGIG come from the germline V gene (reference sequence). The CDR3 sequence is 16 residues long. The CDR3: CAYGAAPRYSNQPQHF. The CDR3 DNA sequence: TGTGCCTACGGGGCAGCGCCCCGTTATAGCAATCAGCCCCAGCATTTT.

For the CDR3, the DNA is TGTGCCAGCAGCTTGGGGCTAGAGGTGGCCTTTGAGCAGTTCTTC. Amino acids: CASSLGLEVAFEQFF. The chain has TRBV7-9 and TRBJ2-1, with a weak D call TRBD1 (5 bases). Trimming removed 3 bases at V and 9 bases at J, with 18 bases between. The germline CDR1 and CDR2 sequences are SEHNR and FQNEAQ (reference sequence). The CDR3 extends over 15 amino acids.

To note about this clone: The junction departs from the called germline gene at one end, perhaps through a read error. The chain joins TRBV28 to TRBJ2-1; D possibly matches TRBD1 or TRBD2 (5 bases each). Germline CDR1 and CDR2: MDHEN and SYDVKM. The CDR3 length is 15 residues. In DNA form, the CDR3 reads TGTGCCACCACGGATACCGGGACGGTCTACAATGGGCAGTTCTTC. Amino acids: CATTDTGTVYNGQFF.

The chain employs TRBV6-5 and TRBJ2-7, with no clear D. The CDR3 is 13 residues long. The germline gives CDR1 MNHEY, CDR2 SVGAGI. Between the trimmed V and J ends, which lost 5 bases and 2 bases, there was a span of 10 bases. For the CDR3, the DNA is TGTGCCAGCAGTCGTACACCCGCCTACGAGCAGTACTTC. Its translation is CASSRTPAYEQYF.

In DNA form, the CDR3 reads TGTGCCAGCAGCTTAGGCGGACAGGGGACTAACTATGGCTACACCTTC. It encodes CASSLGGQGTNYGYTF. J is TRBJ1-2 and V is TRBV7-2; 9 nucleotides match TRBD1. V lost 1 base and J lost 0; bases outside the gene matches: 3. This CDR3 has 16 amino acids. CDR1 and CDR2 (germline): SGHTA, FQGNSA.